Listed below are T cell receptor beta chains from one sample, sequenced in a study of spatial heterogeneity in lung cancer. MiXCR, run by TCRdb on the 5' RACE reads, gives a single entry per CDR3 protein. The sample consists of 8,300 or so distinct CDR3 sequences, 4.5% to 5% of them appearing once. Sequencing used lung tumor tissue, obtained at surgery. The receptors here all came from a female donor with early-stage non-small cell lung cancer. Each CDR3 is given with its conserved first and last residue. The D gene is left open where the match is weak. For some rows the clone size is stated as once, few or many, or as a class when expanded; others skip it.

>14|TRBV20-1|many|TRBJ1-2|NA
TGCAGTGCCATGGACCGGAAGAGCTATGGAAGCTACACCTTC
CSAMDRKSYGSYTF
>13|TRBV5-5|NA|TRBJ2-7|NA
TGTGCCAGCAGCTTGAACAGTGACTACGAGCAGTACTTC
CASSLNSDYEQYF
>15|TRBV6-6|many|TRBJ2-7|NA
TGTGCCAGCAGCAACACCCTTCAGGGTTCCTACGAGCAGTACTTC
CASSNTLQGSYEQYF
>14|TRBV12-3/TRBV12-4|medium-sized|TRBJ1-6|NA
TGTGCCAGCAGGAGGGACGGCCTTAATTCACCCCTCCACTTT
CASRRDGLNSPLHF
>14|TRBV18|many|TRBJ2-7|NA
TGTGCCAGCTCGCACCCCGGGGGAGACTACGAGCAGTACTTC
CASSHPGGDYEQYF
>14|TRBV3-1|few|TRBJ2-7|NA
TGTGCCAGCAGCCCCCCTTCGTGGGGGGGGCGCTTGGACTTC
CASSPPSWGGRLDF
>13|TRBV28|many|TRBJ2-5|NA
TGTGCCAGCAGTTTTCGGAACCGAGAGACCCAGTACTTC
CASSFRNRETQYF
>14|TRBV20-1|many|TRBJ1-1|NA
TGCAGTGCTCCGTTTCGCAGAACGAACACTGAAGCTTTCTTT
CSAPFRRTNTEAFF
>15|TRBV6-5|medium-sized|TRBJ2-6|NA
TGTGCCAGCAGTTACTGGGGCTCCGGGGCCAACGTCCTGACTTTC
CASSYWGSGANVLTF
>16|TRBV15|many|TRBJ1-2|TRBD1
TGTGCCACCAGCAGAGGAGGACAGGAGACTAACTATGGCTACACCTTC
CATSRGGQETNYGYTF
>15|TRBV6-5|many|TRBJ1-5|TRBD1
TGTGCCAGCAGCCCCCGGGACAGGAGCAATCAGCCCCAGCATTTT
CASSPRDRSNQPQHF
>13|TRBV2|medium-sized|TRBJ2-7|NA
TGTGCCAGCAGAGCGGACAGTCCCTACGAGCAGTACTTC
CASRADSPYEQYF
>15|TRBV5-1|medium-sized|TRBJ1-5|TRBD1
TGCGCCAGCAGCTTGGGGGACAGGGGTGGAGAGCCCCAGCATTTT
CASSLGDRGGEPQHF
>14|TRBV3-1|medium-sized|TRBJ1-1|NA
TGTGCCAGCAGCCGCCAAATGAGCGGAGGGGCCGCTTTCTTT
CASSRQMSGGAAFF
>16|TRBV10-3|many|TRBJ2-6|NA
TGTGCCACTAACGATCTAGCGATATCTGGGGCCAACGTCCTGACTTTC
CATNDLAISGANVLTF
>16|TRBV27|medium-sized|TRBJ1-5|NA
TGTGCCAGCAGTCCTTACAGCGGGAATAGCAATCAGCCCCAGCATTTT
CASSPYSGNSNQPQHF
>15|TRBV5-1|medium-sized|TRBJ2-2|NA
TGCGCCAGCAGCCTCTCTGGCCTGGACACCGGGGAGCTGTTTTTT
CASSLSGLDTGELFF
>15|TRBV20-1|many|TRBJ2-1|TRBD1
TGCAGTGCTCTAAACCGGGACAGAGCCTACAATGAGCAGTTCTTC
CSALNRDRAYNEQFF
>13|TRBV7-6|medium-sized|TRBJ1-1|NA
TGTGCCAGCAGCGCGGACGGAAACACTGAAGCTTTCTTT
CASSADGNTEAFF
>12|TRBV12-3/TRBV12-4|many|TRBJ2-1|NA
TGTGCCAGCAACCCGGACAGCAATGAGCAGTTCTTC
CASNPDSNEQFF
>15|TRBV12-5|many|TRBJ2-1|TRBD2
TGTGCTAGTGGCAGGGGACTAGCGGGCAACAATGAGCAGTTCTTC
CASGRGLAGNNEQFF
>14|TRBV5-1|many|TRBJ2-1|TRBD2
TGCGCCAGCAGCTTGACGGCGGGAGGCGATGAGCAGTTCTTC
CASSLTAGGDEQFF